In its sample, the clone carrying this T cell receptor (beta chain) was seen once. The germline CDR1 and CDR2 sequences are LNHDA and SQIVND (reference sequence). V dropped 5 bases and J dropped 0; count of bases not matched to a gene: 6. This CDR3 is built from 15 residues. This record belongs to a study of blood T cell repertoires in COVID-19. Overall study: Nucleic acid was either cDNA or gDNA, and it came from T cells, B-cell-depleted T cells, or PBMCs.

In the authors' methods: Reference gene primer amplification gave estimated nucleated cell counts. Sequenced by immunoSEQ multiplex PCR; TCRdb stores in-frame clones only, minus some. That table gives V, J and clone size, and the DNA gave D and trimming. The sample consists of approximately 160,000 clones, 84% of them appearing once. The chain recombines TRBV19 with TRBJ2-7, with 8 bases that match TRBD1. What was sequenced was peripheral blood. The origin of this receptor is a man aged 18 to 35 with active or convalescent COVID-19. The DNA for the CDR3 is TGTGCCAGTAGTTCGACAGGGGAAAACTCCTACGAGCAGTACTTC. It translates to CASSSTGENSYEQYF.